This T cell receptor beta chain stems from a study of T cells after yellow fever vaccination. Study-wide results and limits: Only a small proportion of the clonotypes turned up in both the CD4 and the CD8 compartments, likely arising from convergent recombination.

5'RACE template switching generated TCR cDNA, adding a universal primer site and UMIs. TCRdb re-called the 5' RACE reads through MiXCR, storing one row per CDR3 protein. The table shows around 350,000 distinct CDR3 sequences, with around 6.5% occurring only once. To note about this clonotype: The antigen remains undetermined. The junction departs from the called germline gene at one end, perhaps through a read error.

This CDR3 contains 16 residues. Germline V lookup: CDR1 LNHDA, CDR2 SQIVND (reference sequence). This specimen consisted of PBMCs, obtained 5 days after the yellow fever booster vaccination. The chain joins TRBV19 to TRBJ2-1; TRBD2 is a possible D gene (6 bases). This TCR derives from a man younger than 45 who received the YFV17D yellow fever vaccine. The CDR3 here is CASSIPWVAEYNEEFF. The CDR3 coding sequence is TGTGCCAGTAGTATACCTTGGGTAGCGGAATACAATGAGGAGTTCTTC. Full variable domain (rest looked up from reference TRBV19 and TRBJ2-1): DGGITQSPKYLFRKEGQNVTLSCEQNLNHDAMYWYRQDPGQGLRLIYYSQIVNDFQKGDIAEGYSVSREKKESFPLTVTSAQKNPTAFYLCASSIPWVAEYNEEFFGPGTRLTVL.